The source of this T cell receptor beta chain is a study of T cells in localized non-small cell lung cancer. Concerning this clone: No antigen is known for it.

The data were produced by immunoSEQ multiplex PCR, yet TCRdb's version contains in-frame clones alone and is incomplete. The sample includes around 90,000 clones, over 60% of them seen just once. Study-level findings and limits: The greatest T cell clonality was found in uninvolved adjacent lung (higher than in tumor).

This CDR3 region has 12 residues. Deletions cut 1 base from V and 12 bases from J, with 13 bases between. Germline CDR1 reads SQVTM; CDR2 reads ANQGSEA. The chain uses TRBV29-1 and TRBJ2-1; D assignment may be TRBD1 or TRBD2 (6 bases each). Sample: PBMCs, taken before any cancer treatment. This clonotype originated in a man aged 35 to 69 with stage II squamous cell lung carcinoma. The CDR3 DNA reads TGCAGCGTTGAAGCGGGGGCAAGGGCGCAGTTCTTC. Protein sequence: CSVEAGARAQFF.